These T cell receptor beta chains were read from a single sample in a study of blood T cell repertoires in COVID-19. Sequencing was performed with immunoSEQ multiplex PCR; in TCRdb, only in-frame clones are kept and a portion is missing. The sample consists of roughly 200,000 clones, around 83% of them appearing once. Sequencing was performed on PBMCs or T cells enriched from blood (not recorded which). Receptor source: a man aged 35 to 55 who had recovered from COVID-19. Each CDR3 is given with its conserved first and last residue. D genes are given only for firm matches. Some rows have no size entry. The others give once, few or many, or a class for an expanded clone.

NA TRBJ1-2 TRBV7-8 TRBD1 TGTGCCAGCAGCTTAGCGCTAAGGACAGGGGCGACTAACTATGGCTACACCTTC CASSLALRTGATNYGYTF
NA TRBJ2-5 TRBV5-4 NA TGTGCCAGCAGCTTGTTAGTTGAAGAGACCCAGTACTTC CASSLLVEETQYF
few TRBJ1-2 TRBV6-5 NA TGTGCCAGCAGTCGTGGAGCCTTCGGTGGCTACACCTTC CASSRGAFGGYTF
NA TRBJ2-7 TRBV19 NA TGTGCCAGCGCGGCGGCTATCGAACCCTACGAGCAGTACTTC CASAAAIEPYEQYF
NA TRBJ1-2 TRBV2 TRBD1 TGTGCCAGCAGTATGGAGACCGGGACAGTCGGCTACACCTTC CASSMETGTVGYTF
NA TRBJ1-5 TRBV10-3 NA TGTGCCATCAGTGAAGGGGGGGGCCAGGGTCAGCCCCAGCATTTT CAISEGGGQGQPQHF
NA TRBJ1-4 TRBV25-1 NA TGTGCCAGCAGTCCTCCTGGGCTTAATGAAAAACTGTTTTTT CASSPPGLNEKLFF
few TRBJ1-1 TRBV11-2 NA TGTGCCAGCAGGACCCAGGGAGGGAAGAACACTGAAGCTTTCTTT CASRTQGGKNTEAFF
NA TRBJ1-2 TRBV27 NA TGTGCCAGCAGTCGAACCGGAGGGGCCCCACGTAGCTATGGCTACACCTTC CASSRTGGAPRSYGYTF
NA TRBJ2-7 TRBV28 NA TGTGCCAGCAACAGGCCGGGCCTCAGCTCCTACGAGCAGTACTTC CASNRPGLSSYEQYF
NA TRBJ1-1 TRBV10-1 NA TGCGCCAGCAGTCTGGGGGCGAGCACTGAAGCTTTCTTT CASSLGASTEAFF
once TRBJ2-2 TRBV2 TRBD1 TGTGCCAGCAATCGGGACAGCACCGGGGAGCTGTTTTTT CASNRDSTGELFF
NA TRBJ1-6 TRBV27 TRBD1 TGTGCCAGCAGTTTACTAACCGGGACAGGGTTTAATTCACCCCTCCACTTT CASSLLTGTGFNSPLHF
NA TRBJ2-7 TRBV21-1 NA TGTGCCCCAAGGGAGTCCTACGAGCAGTACTTC CAPRESYEQYF
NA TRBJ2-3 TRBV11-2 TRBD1 TGTGCCAGCAGCTCGCTGACAGGGAAGACAGATACGCAGTATTTT CASSSLTGKTDTQYF
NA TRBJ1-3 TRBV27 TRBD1 TGTGCCAGCAGTAACAGGGGATTTTCTGGAAACACCATATATTTT CASSNRGFSGNTIYF
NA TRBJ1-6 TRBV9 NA TGTGCCAGCAGCGTAGGTGCCTTCCAGGGTCACTCACCCCTCCACTTT CASSVGAFQGHSPLHF
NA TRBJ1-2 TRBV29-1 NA TGCAGCGTTGAAGACAGTACCTATGGCTACACCTTC CSVEDSTYGYTF
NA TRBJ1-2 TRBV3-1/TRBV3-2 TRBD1 TGTGCCAGCGCACAGGGGTTGGGCTACACCTTC CASAQGLGYTF
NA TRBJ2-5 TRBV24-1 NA TGTGCCACCAGTGATCACGGACTGGACCAAGAGACCCAGTACTTC CATSDHGLDQETQYF
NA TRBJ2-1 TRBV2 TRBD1 TGTGCCAGCAGAGGACCGGGACAGGGCCCCAATGAGCAGTTCTTC CASRGPGQGPNEQFF
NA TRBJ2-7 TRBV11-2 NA TGTGCCAGCAGTTCGCCGACAGGCTCCTACGAGCAGTACTTC CASSSPTGSYEQYF
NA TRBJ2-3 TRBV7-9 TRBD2 TGTGCCAGCAGCTCCCCAGGGGTAGCGGGAGCCGATACGCAGTATTTT CASSSPGVAGADTQYF
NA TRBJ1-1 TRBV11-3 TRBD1 TGTGCCAGCTACCTGGGACAGGGGGCCTCTGAAGCTTTCTTT CASYLGQGASEAFF
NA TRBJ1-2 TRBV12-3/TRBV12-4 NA TGTGCCAGCAGTTTACGGAGGGTTCAGGGCTACACCTTC CASSLRRVQGYTF
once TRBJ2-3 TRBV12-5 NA TGTGCTAGTGCCCCGTATAACACAGATACGCAGTATTTT CASAPYNTDTQYF
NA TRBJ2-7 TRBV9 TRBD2 TGTGCCAGCAGCTCCCGATCTAGCGGGATCTACGAGCAGTACTTC CASSSRSSGIYEQYF
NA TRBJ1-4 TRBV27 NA TGTGCCAGCAGTTTATACCGGGAAGAAGGGGAAAAACTGTTTTTT CASSLYREEGEKLFF
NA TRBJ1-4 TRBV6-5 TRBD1 TGTGCCAGCAGCCAGGGGGCGCAGAGTGAAAAACTGTTTTTT CASSQGAQSEKLFF
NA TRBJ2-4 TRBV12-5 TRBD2 TGTGCTAGTGGTTCTGATAGCGGGGGGACGGTCTTC CASGSDSGGTVF
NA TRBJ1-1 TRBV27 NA TGTGCCAGCAAGAGGAACACTGAAGCTTTCTTT CASKRNTEAFF
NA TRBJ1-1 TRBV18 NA TGTGCCAGCTCACCAATGACAGGAAGGACTGAAGCTTTCTTT CASSPMTGRTEAFF
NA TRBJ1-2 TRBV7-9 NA TGTGCCAGCACGGGGGGACAAAACTATGGCTACACCTTC CASTGGQNYGYTF
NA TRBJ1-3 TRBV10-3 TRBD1 TGTGCCATCAGGGAGGAGACAGGGGAAAACACCATATATTTT CAIREETGENTIYF
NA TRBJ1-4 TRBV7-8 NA TGTGCCAGCAGCTTACAGGACACCGCGGAAAAACTGTTTTTT CASSLQDTAEKLFF
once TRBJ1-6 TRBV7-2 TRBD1 TGTGCCAGCAGCCCCCAGACAGGGACTTCACCCCTCCACTTT CASSPQTGTSPLHF
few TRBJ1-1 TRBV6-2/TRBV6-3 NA TGTGCCAGCAGTTCCCCACCCGGGAACACTGAAGCTTTCTTT CASSSPPGNTEAFF
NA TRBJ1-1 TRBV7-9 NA TGTGCCAGCAGCTTAGGAGGGCCCTCCCCGGGTGGCACTGAAGCTTTCTTT CASSLGGPSPGGTEAFF
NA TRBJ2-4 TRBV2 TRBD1 TGTGCCAGCAGTGTCCGGACAGGGGGACGAGAGATTCAGTACTTC CASSVRTGGREIQYF
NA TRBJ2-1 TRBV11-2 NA TGTGCCAGCAGCTTAATCCTCCTCAATGAGCAGTTCTTC CASSLILLNEQFF
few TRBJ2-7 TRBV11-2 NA TGTGCCAGCAGCCAGGGTTACAGGGCCTACGAGCAGTACTTC CASSQGYRAYEQYF
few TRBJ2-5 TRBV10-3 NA TGTGCCATCAGTGAGTCGAATAGTCTGGAGACCCAGTACTTC CAISESNSLETQYF
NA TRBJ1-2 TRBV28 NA TGTGCCAGCAGGGGGGGCTATGGCTACACCTTC CASRGGYGYTF